This T cell receptor beta chain comes out of a study of blood T cell repertoires in COVID-19. Study information: Researchers got acute and convalescent COVID-19 samples from the United States, Italy and Spain. The analysed material was cDNA or gDNA that came from T cells, B-cell-depleted T cells, or PBMCs.

In the authors' methods: Estimation of nucleated cell counts relied on the amplification of reference gene primers. Profiled with immunoSEQ multiplex PCR; TCRdb holds only in-frame clones, not every one. V and J calls and clone size come straight from that table; D and trimming were deduced from the DNA. The sample lists approximately 180,000 clones; about 90% were seen once. This TCR was recovered from a man in his forties or fifties with active or convalescent COVID-19. Sample: peripheral blood.

The DNA for the CDR3 is TGTGCCAGCACCTCAGGGGAACGGTCCCATGAGCAGTTCTTC. It translates to CASTSGERSHEQFF. The gene calls are TRBV6-6 and TRBJ2-1, with a possible D match to TRBD1 (6 bases). V shed 7 bases and J shed 8 bases, with 18 bases lying between them. CDR1 and CDR2 (germline): MNHNY, SVGAGI (reference sequence). CDR3 length equals 14 residues.